This paragraph reports one TCR beta chain. Its antigen remains unidentified. This sample was included in a study of cytomegalovirus exposure and HLA in healthy donors. A multiplex PCR was run with 60 Vbeta primers and 13 Jbeta primers. Clones were read by immunoSEQ multiplex PCR, and TCRdb kept only the in-frame ones, dropping some. The sample holds about 130,000 clones. Study-wide results and limits: With later analysis, a missense DCLRE1C variant became linked to TCR beta V- and J-gene trimming.

The receptor was derived from an older woman in good health and CMV-seronegative. Sample: PBMCs.

The CDR3: CASSFFGVFNQPQHF. The CDR3 DNA reads as TGTGCCAGCAGTTTCTTTGGAGTTTTCAATCAGCCCCAGCATTTT. The V call is TRBV28, the J call TRBJ1-5; no clear D. The CDR3 sequence is 15 residues long. V was shortened by 3 bases and J by 3 bases, with 12 bases between the two germline ends. Per germline, CDR1 MDHEN and CDR2 SYDVKM.